The 26 T cell receptor beta chains in this list originate from one sample, sequenced in a study of control samples from healthy donors and cancer patients (dated by TCRdb to the early 2020s). The library relied on the immunoSEQ multiplex PCR assay. The source is immuneACCESS, and TCRdb retained only in-frame sequences with V and J called. Part of the clones is not carried over; for the studies checked, unresolved V genes explain less than half of this, and the remainder is unexplained. The sample records approximately 26,000 clones, approximately 85% of which are singletons. Under 30% of the sample belongs to the ten largest clones. The sequencing input was PBMCs. These receptors originate from a man aged 55 to 70 with colorectal cancer.

The gene calls are TRBV30 and TRBJ1-1; 8 bases are shared with TRBD1. V gave up 4 bases and J gave up 0 bases; unmatched junction bases: 7. This CDR3 comprises 15 residues. From germline, CDR1 is GTSNPN and CDR2 SVGIG (reference sequence). CDR3 loop: CAWMGAGGMNTEAFF. The CDR3 DNA follows: TGTGCCTGGATGGGGGCAGGGGGCATGAACACTGAAGCTTTCTTT.

The chain has TRBV3-1 (or the pseudogene TRBV3-2) and TRBJ1-2; 7 positions match TRBD1. The V and J ends lost 11 bases and 10 bases, in that order; junction bases with no gene match: 13. Germline V gives CDR1 LGHDT, CDR2 YNNKEL (reference sequence). The CDR3 totals 12 residues. The CDR3: CAGSTGEWDYTF. DNA for the CDR3: TGTGCCGGATCCACAGGGGAGTGGGACTACACCTTC.

This clone was picked up one time. CDR3 sequence (DNA): TGCAGCGCCGGGGGCCAGGGAGGCACTGAAGCTTTCTTT. It translates to CSAGGQGGTEAFF. The chain combines TRBV29-1 with TRBJ1-1; D may be TRBD1 (6 bases). Germline values: CDR1 SQVTM, CDR2 ANQGSEA. Trimming stripped 7 bases from V and 4 bases from J, with 16 bases between. CDR3 size: 13 residues.

The chain uses TRBV7-7 and TRBJ1-1; D not resolved. Between the trimmed V and J ends, which lost 5 bases and 0 bases, there was a span of 7 bases. Germline lookup yields CDR1 SSHAT and CDR2 FNYEAQ (reference sequence). This CDR3 has 13 amino acids. Here the CDR3 DNA reads TGTGCCAGCAGCCTAGGTATGAACACTGAAGCTTTCTTT. This translates into CASSLGMNTEAFF. The full variable domain, in which reference TRBV7-7 and TRBJ1-1 provide the parts outside the CDR3, is GAGVSQSPRYKVTKRGQDVTLRCDPISSHATLYWYQQALGQGPEFLTYFNYEAQPDKSGLPSDRFSAERPEGSISTLTIQRTEQRDSAMYRCASSLGMNTEAFFGQGTRLTVV.

The CDR3 sequence is CASSNGGRWGSSYEQYV. The CDR3 coding sequence is TGCGCCAGCAGCAACGGTGGTCGATGGGGTAGCTCCTACGAGCAGTACGTC. The rearrangement links TRBV10-2 to TRBJ2-7; D not certain. Germline V gives CDR1 WSHSY, CDR2 SAAADI. Trimming stripped 6 bases from V and 0 bases from J, with 21 bases between. CDR3 length: 17 amino acids.

CDR3 nucleotide sequence: TGCGCCAGCAGCTTGGGGACAGGGGTTAATCAGCCCCAGCATTTT. It codes for CASSLGTGVNQPQHF. V usage is TRBV5-1 and J usage is TRBJ1-5, with 9 positions matching TRBD1. Per the germline V gene, CDR1 is SGHRS and CDR2 is YFSETQ. V was clipped by 0 bases and J by 4 bases; unmatched bases: 2. There are 15 residues in the CDR3.

The rearrangement joins TRBV10-2 to TRBJ2-3; TRBD2 aligns across 13 bases. Unmatched junction bases numbered 4, after V lost 8 bases and J lost 2 bases. Germline loops: CDR1 WSHSY, CDR2 SAAADI. This CDR3 is 15 amino acids long. This chain's CDR3 is CASRGLAGVTDTQYF. The CDR3 DNA follows: TGCGCCAGCCGTGGACTAGCGGGGGTCACAGATACGCAGTATTTT.

V gene TRBV10-3 combines with J gene TRBJ1-1; D is perhaps TRBD1 (6 bases). Germline V lookup: CDR1 ENHRY, CDR2 SYGVKD. The CDR3 runs to 15 residues. The V gene lost 7 bases and the J gene lost 1 base, with 16 bases spanning the gap. The CDR3 DNA reads TGTGCCATCACGGGCGGAGTGGGGGCGAACACTGAAGCTTTCTTT. This encodes CAITGGVGANTEAFF.

This clone was seen only once. The chain uses TRBV12-3 or TRBV12-4 and TRBJ1-1; D is unresolved. V shed 4 bases and J shed 5 bases, with 5 bases lying between them. This CDR3 has 11 amino acids. The CDR3 DNA sequence: TGTGCCAGCAGTTGGGGTACTGAAGCTTTCTTT. This translates into CASSWGTEAFF.

V is TRBV19 and J is TRBJ2-5; D not certain. Germline CDR1 and CDR2: LNHDA and SQIVND (reference sequence). This CDR3 region has 14 residues. The V gene lost 5 bases and the J gene lost 2 bases, with 12 bases spanning the gap. The CDR3 reads CASSLGNRQETQYF. CDR3 nucleotides: TGTGCCAGTAGTCTGGGGAACAGACAAGAGACCCAGTACTTC. The complete variable domain, with remaining parts taken from reference TRBV19 and TRBJ2-5, reads DGGITQSPKYLFRKEGQNVTLSCEQNLNHDAMYWYRQDPGQGLRLIYYSQIVNDFQKGDIAEGYSVSREKKESFPLTVTSAQKNPTAFYLCASSLGNRQETQYFGPGTRLLVL.

The CDR3 loop reads CASRPLSGGASEYF. The CDR3 nucleotides are TGTGCCAGCAGACCCCTAAGCGGGGGGGCATCCGAGTACTTC. The chain recombines TRBV2 with TRBJ2-5, with 10 bases fitting TRBD2. CDR1 is SNHLY, CDR2 FYNNEI, per germline. Losses at the gene ends were 6 bases for V and 12 bases for J; bases not matched to a gene: 13. There are 14 residues in the CDR3.

The rearrangement joins TRBV6-5 to TRBJ2-1, with 11 nucleotides matching TRBD2. V gave up 4 bases and J gave up 15 bases; unmatched junction bases: 5. CDR1 MNHEY and CDR2 SVGAGI come from the germline V gene. This CDR3 region has 12 residues. CDR3 region: CASSLGSGGVFF. CDR3 DNA: TGTGCCAGCAGTTTGGGTAGCGGGGGGGTGTTCTTC.

The V call is TRBV18, the J call TRBJ1-1; D remains unclear. Germline CDR1 and CDR2: KGHSH and LQKENI. The V and J ends lost 3 bases and 2 bases respectively, with 13 bases between them. The CDR3 is 15 residues long. This CDR3 is CASSPSVQSNTEAFF. DNA of the CDR3: TGTGCCAGCTCACCGTCGGTCCAGAGCAACACTGAAGCTTTCTTT.

V is TRBV11-2 and J is TRBJ2-7; D is uncertain. V was shortened by 1 base and J by 3 bases, with 10 bases between the two germline ends. Germline V lookup: CDR1 SGHAT, CDR2 FQNNGV. The CDR3 spans 14 residues. DNA for the CDR3: TGTGCCAGCAGCTTAGCCCCTTTGAGCTACGAGCAGTACGTC. It yields the protein CASSLAPLSYEQYV.

A single count supports this clone. V usage is TRBV11-2 and J usage is TRBJ2-5, with 8 bases aligning to TRBD1. V lost 8 bases and J lost 5; bases outside the gene matches: 7. The CDR3 length is 13 residues. Germline V lookup: CDR1 SGHAT, CDR2 FQNNGV. DNA of the CDR3: TGTGCCAGCCTTCGGACAGGGAAGGAGACCCAGTACTTC. Protein: CASLRTGKETQYF.

CDR3 DNA: TGTGCCAGCTCACCACCGTGGGAGTGGAAACCGCCGAGCTCTGATTATTATGGCTACACCTTC. Amino acids: CASSPPWEWKPPSSDYYGYTF. This chain joins TRBV18 and TRBJ1-2; no definite D call. This CDR3 is 21 amino acids long. Germline loops: CDR1 KGHSH, CDR2 LQKENI. Trimming pared 0 bases from V and 5 bases from J, leaving 31 bases between.

This clone was found once. The rearrangement joins TRBV6-5 to TRBJ1-1; D remains unclear. CDR1 is MNHEY, CDR2 SVGAGI, per germline. There are 13 residues in the CDR3. Trimming stripped 5 bases from V and 6 bases from J, with 13 bases between. This CDR3 reads CASSKRGDSEAFF. The DNA of the CDR3 is TGTGCCAGCAGTAAACGGGGAGATTCTGAAGCTTTCTTT.

V usage is TRBV18 and J usage is TRBJ1-1, with D perhaps TRBD1 (6 bases). The germline V gene has CDR1 KGHSH and CDR2 LQKENI. The CDR3 runs to 15 residues. V was shortened by 3 bases and J by 4 bases, with 15 bases between the two germline ends. The CDR3 DNA reads TGTGCCAGCTCACCCGGGCAGGGGCCGCGCACTGAAGCTTTCTTT. Translating gives CASSPGQGPRTEAFF.

The genes are TRBV6-1 and TRBJ1-2; D is uncertain. The CDR3 runs to 12 residues. V dropped 3 bases and J dropped 4 bases, with 6 bases sitting between them. CDR1 is MNHNS, CDR2 SASEGT, per germline. Here the CDR3 DNA reads TGTGCCAGCAGTGATAACACCTATGGCTACACCTTC. Translated: CASSDNTYGYTF.

V and J are TRBV11-2 and TRBJ2-2, with D perhaps TRBD2 (7 bases). Trimming took off 4 bases at V and 1 base at J, with 13 bases between the two ends. Looked up from germline, CDR1 is SGHAT and CDR2 is FQNNGV. The CDR3 runs 16 residues. CDR3 loop: CASSSGGALNTGELFF. For the CDR3, the DNA is TGTGCCAGCAGCTCTGGGGGGGCACTGAACACCGGGGAGCTGTTTTTT.

The gene calls are TRBV5-5 and TRBJ1-1; D unresolved. Per germline, CDR1 SGHKS and CDR2 YYEKEE (reference sequence). The CDR3 is made up of 14 amino acids. Trimming shortened V by 0 bases and J by 3 bases, and 9 bases separated the two germline ends. Here the CDR3 DNA reads TGTGCCAGCAGCTTGGAACACCGGTACACTGAAGCTTTCTTT. Protein: CASSLEHRYTEAFF. The variable domain in full, with the rest retrieved from reference TRBV5-5 and TRBJ1-1, is DAGVTQSPTHLIKTRGQQVTLRCSPISGHKSVSWYQQVLGQGPQFIFQYYEKEERGRGNFPDRFSARQFPNYSSELNVNALLLGDSALYLCASSLEHRYTEAFFGQGTRLTVV.

The chain joins TRBV10-3 to TRBJ1-5; D gene unclear. Germline values: CDR1 ENHRY, CDR2 SYGVKD. The CDR3 extends over 14 amino acids. V was shortened by 0 bases and J by 7 bases, with 10 bases between the two germline ends. The CDR3 is CAISESTSGQPQHF. In DNA, the CDR3 is TGTGCCATCAGTGAGTCGACTTCGGGGCAGCCCCAGCATTTT.

The chain is built from TRBV6-6 and TRBJ2-7; 7 bases line up with TRBD1. Germline loops: CDR1 MNHNY, CDR2 SVGAGI (reference sequence). CDR3 length: 14 amino acids. V lost 5 bases to trimming and J lost 7 bases; unmatched junction nucleotides: 11. This CDR3 reads CASSNGQAPREQYV. The CDR3 DNA reads TGTGCCAGCAGTAATGGACAGGCTCCACGGGAGCAGTACGTC.

This clone was seen a handful of times. The gene calls are TRBV9 and TRBJ1-1; TRBD1 agrees at 12 bases. V was clipped by 4 bases and J by 6 bases; unmatched bases: 10. This CDR3 has 16 residues. Germline V gives CDR1 SGDLS, CDR2 YYNGEE. The CDR3 spells CASSPGTGGETSEAFF. The CDR3 bases are TGTGCCAGCAGCCCCGGGACAGGGGGCGAGACCTCTGAAGCTTTCTTT. The variable domain in full, with the rest retrieved from reference TRBV9 and TRBJ1-1, is DSGVTQTPKHLITATGQRVTLRCSPRSGDLSVYWYQQSLDQGLQFLIQYYNGEERAKGNILERFSAQQFPDLHSELNLSSLELGDSALYFCASSPGTGGETSEAFFGQGTRLTVV.

The table lists this clone with a count of one. CDR3 protein: CASSQRRTDTQYF. CDR3 bases: TGTGCCAGCAGCCAGCGGAGAACGGATACGCAGTATTTT. The chain employs TRBV13 and TRBJ2-3; maybe TRBD2 (5 bases). This CDR3 has 13 residues. The germline V gene has CDR1 PRHDT and CDR2 FYEKMQ (reference sequence). With 5 bases removed from V and 6 bases from J, the gap between germline ends came to 12 bases.

This rearrangement joins TRBV10-1 to TRBJ2-7; D is perhaps TRBD2 (5 bases). This CDR3 spans 13 amino acids. Trimming removed 5 bases at V and 1 base at J, with 9 bases between. In germline, CDR1 is WNHNN, CDR2 SYGVQD (reference sequence). The CDR3 reads CASSPGKSYEQYF. For the CDR3, the DNA is TGCGCCAGCAGTCCGGGGAAGTCCTACGAGCAGTACTTC.